The clone carrying this T cell receptor beta chain has just a few counts. What it recognizes is unknown. The record originates from a study of CD8+ T cells in alopecia areata. RNA extraction was followed by reverse transcription into cDNA, which acted as the sequencing template. Measured with immunoSEQ multiplex PCR; TCRdb has only the in-frame clones, and not every one. The profile shows some 110,000 clones, roughly 50% of them singletons. Study findings and constraints: Many expanded lesional clones persisted in scalp and blood during tofacitinib.

The treatment is: oral pan-JAK inhibitor, 5-10 mg twice daily. This CDR3 has 13 residues. Germline V CDR1 and CDR2: LNHNV, YYDKDF (reference sequence). The input for sequencing was CD8+ T cells sorted from blood, taken at week 4, from a patient treated with tofacitinib. The TCR originated in a human donor with alopecia areata. The rearrangement joins TRBV15 to TRBJ2-7, with D tentatively TRBD1 or TRBD2 (5 bases each). CDR3: CVVPGAHSYEQYF. The CDR3 nucleotides read TGTGTCGTTCCCGGGGCTCACTCCTACGAGCAGTACTTC.